Below, 5 T cell receptor beta chains from the same sample are listed, as sequenced in a study of cytomegalovirus exposure and HLA in healthy donors. The PCR employed 60 Vbeta primers together with 13 Jbeta primers. Sequenced by immunoSEQ multiplex PCR; TCRdb stores in-frame clones only, minus some. This table holds under 200,000 clones, 75% to 90% found once. The specimen was PBMCs. The origin of the receptors is a man aged 40-49 years in good health and CMV-seropositive.

The rearrangement links TRBV6-6 to TRBJ2-1; D is unresolved. V was clipped by 0 bases and J by 7 bases, with 10 bases between them. CDR1 is MNHNY, CDR2 SVGAGI, per germline (reference sequence). CDR3 length: 14 amino acids. CDR3 amino acids: CASSYSGDGNEQFF. Here the CDR3 DNA reads TGTGCCAGCAGTTACTCGGGCGATGGGAATGAGCAGTTCTTC.

This chain connects TRBV19 to TRBJ1-4; D is unresolved. This CDR3 is 14 amino acids long. The germline CDR1 and CDR2 sequences are LNHDA and SQIVND (reference sequence). V was shortened by 2 bases and J by 7 bases, with 11 bases between the two germline ends. The CDR3 sequence: CASSISRGGEKLFF. CDR3 nucleotides: TGTGCCAGTAGTATAAGCCGGGGTGGTGAAAAACTGTTTTTT.

Of note for this clone: At one end, the junction sequence differs from germline, possibly due to a read error. This chain links TRBV7-7 with TRBJ2-2, with 7 positions matching TRBD1. Germline V gene lookup returns CDR1 SSHAT and CDR2 FNYEAQ (reference sequence). The CDR3 contains 15 residues. The CDR3, as DNA: TGTGCTAGCAGCCGGGACAGACTGAACACCGGGGAGCTGTTTTTT. Its translation: CASSRDRLNTGELFF.

V gene TRBV11-1 combines with J gene TRBJ1-4; 10 bases line up with TRBD1. The CDR3 loop spans 17 amino acids. Unmatched junction bases numbered 12, after V lost 3 bases and J lost 8 bases. The germline CDR1 and CDR2 sequences are SGHAT and FQDESV (reference sequence). The CDR3 here is CASSFSGTGEVREKLFF. CDR3 in DNA: TGTGCCAGCAGCTTCTCCGGGACAGGGGAAGTTCGCGAAAAACTGTTTTTT.

The V call is TRBV6-5, the J call TRBJ2-2; 8 bases align to TRBD1. Germline trimming cut 6 bases from V and 5 bases from J; bases unmatched to any gene: 5. The CDR3 has 14 amino acids. The germline gives CDR1 MNHEY, CDR2 SVGAGI. The CDR3 here is CASSRTGLTGELFF. CDR3 nucleotides: TGTGCCAGCAGCCGGACAGGGTTGACCGGGGAGCTGTTTTTT.